This entry concerns a single T cell receptor (beta chain). The antigen is unknown. One junction end does not reproduce the germline sequence, and a read error may be involved. The CDR3 spans 17 residues. The germline gives CDR1 MGHRA, CDR2 YSYEKL. The source of the sample is a study of tumor and adjacent non-tumor tissue in lung cancer. Study conclusions and caveats: Top 100 clones took a larger repertoire share in normal lung.

Three rounds of nested PCR, following a modified ARM-PCR protocol, produced the TCRbeta library. Each CDR3 protein is one row after TCRdb ran MiXCR on the multiplex PCR reads. This table holds roughly 81,000 distinct CDR3 sequences, under 70% found once. No cell sorting was done before RNA was extracted from the tissue. This clonotype originated in a woman in her seventies with non-small cell lung cancer. V is TRBV4-1 and J is TRBJ2-3; weak D call: TRBD1 (6 bases). The specimen was lung tumor tissue. As DNA, the CDR3 is TGCGCCAACAGCCAAACCATGTTGACAGGACCCTCGGATACGCAGTATTTT. Encoded protein: CANSQTMLTGPSDTQYF.